This TCR beta chain derives from a study of blood T cell repertoires in COVID-19. Study-wide background: Sources were T cells, B-cell-depleted T cells, or PBMCs; the material itself was cDNA or gDNA.

In the authors' workflow: Reference gene primer amplification gave nucleated cell count estimates. Profiling relied on immunoSEQ multiplex PCR, and the TCRdb table lists in-frame clones only, not all of them. V and J calls plus clone size are reproduced from that table; the DNA served to infer D and trimming. The sample comprises about 59,000 clones, 81% of which are singletons, and roughly 28% rests with the top ten. The CDR3 contains 17 residues. After removal of 4 bases from V and 4 bases from J, the junction contained 12 bases not matched to a gene. Germline CDR1 reads SNHLY; CDR2 reads FYNNEI. The sequence came from a woman older than 75 with active or convalescent COVID-19. The V gene is TRBV2, the J gene TRBJ1-5; 8 bases are shared with TRBD1. Sequenced input: peripheral blood. The CDR3 region has the DNA TGTGCCAGCAGTGTCCGACAGGGGAGTTTCGTTAATCAGCCCCAGCATTTT. It encodes CASSVRQGSFVNQPQHF.